These T cell receptor beta chains were read from a single sample in a study of shared clonotypes between healthy human individuals. Sequenced by immunoSEQ multiplex PCR; TCRdb stores in-frame clones only, minus some. This sample carries millions of clones, 85% to 95% of them seen once, and the ten largest clones take around 1.7%. The sample was naive CD8+ T cells from PBMCs. The origin of the receptors is a man between 18 and 35 years old in good health. Some clones in this sample may be carry-over from other donors' samples. CDR3s include the opening cysteine and the closing phenylalanine or tryptophan. Each record gives: clone size, V gene, CDR3 length, J gene, D gene, CDR3 protein, CDR3 DNA. D genes are given only for firm matches. Clone size appears in some rows only: once, few, many, or a class for an expanded clone.

>NA|TRBV10-2|12|TRBJ1-1|NA
CASSESNTEAFF
TGCGCCAGCTCGGAATCGAACACTGAAGCTTTCTTT
>NA|TRBV15|19|TRBJ2-7|NA
CATSRRSGWGQLSSYEQYF
TGTGCCACCAGCCGAAGGTCTGGTTGGGGACAACTTAGCTCCTACGAGCAGTACTTC
>NA|TRBV7-9|14|TRBJ2-7|NA
CASSPLDYPYEQYF
TGTGCCAGCAGCCCCCTAGACTACCCCTACGAGCAGTACTTC
>once|TRBV7-9|19|TRBJ2-2|TRBD1
CASSLPLDRGDWNTGELFF
TGTGCCAGCAGCTTACCCCTCGACAGGGGAGATTGGAACACCGGGGAGCTGTTTTTT
>NA|TRBV7-8|14|TRBJ2-7|NA
CASSLEIRSYEQYF
TGTGCCAGCAGCTTAGAGATACGCTCCTACGAGCAGTACTTC
>once|TRBV28|13|TRBJ1-2|NA
CASSFYPNYGYTF
TGTGCCAGCAGTTTTTACCCTAACTATGGCTACACCTTC
>NA|TRBV9|17|TRBJ1-3|NA
CASSPDSLIPSGNTIYF
TGTGCCAGCAGCCCGGACTCCCTTATACCCTCTGGAAACACCATATATTTT
>NA|TRBV15|12|TRBJ1-1|NA
CATSGGAGPAFF
TGTGCCACCAGCGGGGGGGCAGGCCCAGCTTTCTTT
>NA|TRBV6-5|14|TRBJ2-7|TRBD2
CASSQLAGAYEQYF
TGTGCCAGCAGCCAACTAGCGGGAGCCTACGAGCAGTACTTC
>once|TRBV7-3|13|TRBJ2-1|NA
CASSPNSYNEQFF
TGTGCCAGCAGCCCCAATTCCTACAATGAGCAGTTCTTC
>NA|TRBV6-5|15|TRBJ1-2|TRBD1
CASSFGQGGSYGYTF
TGTGCCAGCAGCTTCGGACAGGGAGGAAGCTATGGCTACACCTTC
>few|TRBV11-2|16|TRBJ2-2|TRBD1
CASSLVGRGRTGELFF
TGTGCCAGCAGCTTAGTCGGCAGGGGGAGAACCGGGGAGCTGTTTTTT
>NA|TRBV5-1|14|TRBJ2-1|NA
CASSPAPGYNEQFF
TGCGCCAGCAGCCCAGCCCCGGGTTACAATGAGCAGTTCTTC
>NA|TRBV7-9|15|TRBJ2-7|NA
CASSPAPQGGYEQYF
TGTGCCAGCAGCCCCGCACCCCAGGGGGGCTACGAGCAGTACTTC
>NA|TRBV5-6|14|TRBJ2-2|NA
CASSDQGNTGELFF
TGTGCCAGCAGCGACCAGGGGAACACCGGGGAGCTGTTTTTT
>NA|TRBV7-9|16|TRBJ1-4|NA
CASSLFHQGRGEKLFF
TGTGCCAGCAGCTTATTTCACCAGGGGAGGGGTGAAAAACTGTTTTTT
>NA|TRBV28|15|TRBJ1-4|NA
CASSRTVSPNEKLFF
TGTGCCAGCAGTCGGACAGTATCTCCTAATGAAAAACTGTTTTTT
>NA|TRBV5-1|15|TRBJ2-1|TRBD2
CASSLWAGGPNEQFF
TGCGCCAGCAGCTTGTGGGCGGGAGGGCCGAATGAGCAGTTCTTC
>NA|TRBV16|15|TRBJ1-1|TRBD1
CASSYYPGQGAEAFF
TGTGCCAGCAGCTACTATCCGGGACAGGGCGCTGAAGCTTTCTTT
>NA|TRBV28|14|TRBJ2-1|TRBD2
CASSPRAGYNEQFF
TGTGCCAGCAGTCCCCGAGCGGGGTACAATGAGCAGTTCTTC
>NA|TRBV11-2|16|TRBJ2-7|TRBD1
CASSVVRQGIPYEQYF
TGTGCCAGCAGCGTGGTCAGACAGGGCATCCCCTACGAGCAGTACTTC
>NA|TRBV19|15|TRBJ1-1|NA
CASSPTGYPNTEAFF
TGTGCCAGTAGTCCCACAGGGTACCCGAACACTGAAGCTTTCTTT
>NA|TRBV7-8|18|TRBJ2-7|NA
CASSSRGNLDRSPYEQYF
TGTGCCAGCAGCTCTCGGGGGAATTTGGACAGAAGTCCTTACGAGCAGTACTTC
>NA|TRBV27|14|TRBJ1-3|NA
CASSQQGSGNTIYF
TGTGCCAGCAGTCAACAGGGCTCTGGAAACACCATATATTTT
>NA|TRBV9|15|TRBJ2-2|TRBD1
CASSVGQGFTGELFF
TGTGCCAGCAGCGTAGGACAGGGATTCACCGGGGAGCTGTTTTTT
>NA|TRBV6-5|15|TRBJ2-7|TRBD1
CASSTRPDRPYEQYF
TGTGCCAGCAGTACCCGGCCGGACAGGCCCTACGAGCAGTACTTC
>NA|TRBV7-8|13|TRBJ2-7|NA
CASSFRWTEEQYF
TGTGCCAGCAGCTTCCGATGGACAGAAGAGCAGTACTTC
>NA|TRBV29-1|17|TRBJ1-2|TRBD1
CSVEDFGAGGRNYGYTF
TGCAGCGTTGAAGATTTCGGAGCAGGGGGTCGAAACTATGGCTACACCTTC
>NA|TRBV7-9|16|TRBJ1-1|NA
CASSLAPLGRNTEAFF
TGTGCCAGCAGCTTAGCACCCCTGGGACGGAACACTGAAGCTTTCTTT
>few|TRBV4-3|14|TRBJ1-3|NA
CASSQGVSGNTIYF
TGCGCCAGCAGCCAAGGGGTCTCTGGAAACACCATATATTTT
>NA|TRBV28|16|TRBJ2-7|NA
CASSSRGVWKLYEQYF
TGTGCCAGCAGTTCAAGGGGGGTGTGGAAGCTCTACGAGCAGTACTTC
>NA|TRBV6-1|16|TRBJ2-7|TRBD2
CASSEEVAGLSYEQYF
TGTGCCAGCAGTGAAGAGGTAGCGGGACTCTCCTACGAGCAGTACTTC
>NA|TRBV7-9|14|TRBJ2-5|NA
CASSLGVREETQYF
TGTGCCAGCAGCTTAGGTGTTAGGGAAGAGACCCAGTACTTC
>NA|TRBV9|15|TRBJ2-6|NA
CASRGGLPGANVLTF
TGTGCCAGCAGAGGAGGGCTCCCTGGGGCCAACGTCCTGACTTTC
>NA|TRBV7-9|18|TRBJ2-1|TRBD2
CASTLGQKLAGFINEQFF
TGTGCCAGCACCTTGGGACAGAAACTAGCGGGGTTTATTAATGAGCAGTTCTTC
>NA|TRBV7-9|14|TRBJ2-3|NA
CASIPGGETDTQYF
TGTGCCAGCATCCCCGGGGGCGAGACAGATACGCAGTATTTT
>NA|TRBV7-8|16|TRBJ2-7|TRBD2
CASRGGLAGLLGEQYF
TGTGCCAGCAGAGGTGGACTAGCGGGACTCCTGGGAGAGCAGTACTTC
>NA|TRBV11-2|16|TRBJ2-2|TRBD2
CASSNGEGWRAGELFF
TGTGCCAGCAGCAACGGGGAGGGTTGGAGGGCCGGGGAGCTGTTTTTT
>NA|TRBV5-6|17|TRBJ2-5|NA
CASSLTFQDRAEETQYF
TGTGCCAGCAGCTTGACCTTTCAGGACAGAGCAGAAGAGACCCAGTACTTC
>NA|TRBV6-5|13|TRBJ2-1|NA
CASSYFGSDEQFF
TGTGCCAGCAGTTATTTCGGTAGTGATGAGCAGTTCTTC
>NA|TRBV27|13|TRBJ2-7|NA
CASSLTGYHEQYF
TGTGCCAGCAGTCTCACAGGGTACCACGAGCAGTACTTC
>NA|TRBV19|17|TRBJ2-3|TRBD2
CASSIWLAGEGTDTQYF
TGTGCCAGTAGTATCTGGCTAGCGGGAGAGGGAACAGATACGCAGTATTTT
>NA|TRBV28|13|TRBJ1-1|NA
CASRRGLNTEAFF
TGTGCCAGCAGACGAGGATTGAACACTGAAGCTTTCTTT
>NA|TRBV15|15|TRBJ2-7|NA
CATSRDPGMDYEQYF
TGTGCCACCAGCAGAGACCCGGGAATGGATTACGAGCAGTACTTC
>NA|TRBV28|14|TRBJ2-3|NA
CASSDQGAEDTQYF
TGTGCCAGCAGTGACCAGGGAGCCGAAGATACGCAGTATTTT